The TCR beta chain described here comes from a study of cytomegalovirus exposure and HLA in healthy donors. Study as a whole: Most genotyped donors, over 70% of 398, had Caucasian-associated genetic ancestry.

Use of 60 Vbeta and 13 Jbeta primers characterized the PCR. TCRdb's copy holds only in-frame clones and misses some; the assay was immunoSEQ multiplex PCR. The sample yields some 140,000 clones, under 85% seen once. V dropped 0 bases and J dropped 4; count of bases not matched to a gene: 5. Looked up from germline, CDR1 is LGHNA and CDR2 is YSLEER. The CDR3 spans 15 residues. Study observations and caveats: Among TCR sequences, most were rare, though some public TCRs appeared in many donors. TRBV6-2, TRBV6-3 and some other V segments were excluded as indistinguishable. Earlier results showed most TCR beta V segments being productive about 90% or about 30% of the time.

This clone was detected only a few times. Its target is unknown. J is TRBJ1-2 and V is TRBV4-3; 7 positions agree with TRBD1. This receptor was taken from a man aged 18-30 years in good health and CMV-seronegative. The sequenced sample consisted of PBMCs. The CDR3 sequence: CASSQDTTGFYGYTF. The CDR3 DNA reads TGCGCCAGCAGCCAAGATACGACAGGGTTCTATGGCTACACCTTC.